This T cell receptor beta chain was documented in a study of CD8 T cells in ankylosing spondylitis. Whole-study findings and limits: CD8+ cells made up the disease-linked clones, which were relatively rare in peripheral blood. Significant enrichment of disease-linked clones was reported in matched ankylosing spondylitis synovial fluid.

This clonotype was seen repeatedly, ten times or more. Its antigen remains unknown. The CDR3 runs to 13 residues. Trimming stripped 2 bases from V and 5 bases from J, with 9 bases between. Preparation of TCR beta libraries was done by quantitative 5'-RACE with molecular barcodes. From the 5' RACE reads, TCRdb called clonotypes with MiXCR, one entry per CDR3 protein. Among around 210,000 distinct CDR3 sequences listed, roughly 8% were seen once. This receptor was taken from a female donor with ankylosing spondylitis or in good health (not recorded which). V is TRBV12-3 or TRBV12-4 and J is TRBJ1-1, with D perhaps TRBD1 (5 bases). Sample: blood, either unsorted or a sorted T cell fraction (not recorded which). CDR3 residues: CASSLNRYTEAFF. The CDR3 DNA is TGTGCCAGCAGTTTAAACAGGTATACTGAAGCTTTCTTT.